The clone carrying this T cell receptor beta chain turned up a few times. Its antigen is not identified. Amplification used 60 Vbeta primers and 13 Jbeta primers. Assay used: immunoSEQ multiplex PCR; TCRdb lists only in-frame clones, some missing. The table has about 130,000 clones, 65% to 70% seen once; the top ten hold under 2%. This sample was taken from a study of cytomegalovirus exposure and HLA in healthy donors. It was healthy bone marrow donors who served as donors. The CDR3 runs 13 residues. The germline V gene encodes CDR1 MNHEY and CDR2 SMNVEV (reference sequence). V lost 10 bases, J lost 0 bases, and 7 bases lay in between. General study points: DRB1 had the most TCR associations and HLA-C the fewest, a later analysis found, with rates varying by HLA locus. A cluster of highly shared sequence variants was likely a sequencing artifact. While the bulk of TCR sequences proved rare, some public TCRs turned up in many donors.

The clonotype comes from a human donor in good health. Sequencing input: PBMCs. The chain combines TRBV27 with TRBJ2-6; D is perhaps TRBD2 (5 bases). The CDR3 reads CATRGSGANVLTF. In DNA form, the CDR3 reads TGTGCCACCCGGGGCTCTGGGGCCAACGTCCTGACTTTC.